This paragraph covers one TCR beta chain sequence. The data were taken from a study of CXCR3-negative and CXCR3-positive naive CD8 T cells. UMI-labeled 5' RACE yielded the TRB cDNA libraries. Following a re-call of the 5' RACE reads, TCRdb has one entry per CDR3 protein and lacks DNA. This sample's clone table lists about 43,000 distinct CDR3 sequences. From germline, CDR1 is SGHKS and CDR2 YYEKEE (reference sequence). CDR3 size: 13 residues. This chain uses TRBV5-5 with TRBJ1-6. The sample was memory CD8+ T cells from blood. This clonotype originated in a human donor in good health. Some clones in this sample may be carry-over from other donors' samples. The CDR3 sequence is CASSFGLNSPLHF.